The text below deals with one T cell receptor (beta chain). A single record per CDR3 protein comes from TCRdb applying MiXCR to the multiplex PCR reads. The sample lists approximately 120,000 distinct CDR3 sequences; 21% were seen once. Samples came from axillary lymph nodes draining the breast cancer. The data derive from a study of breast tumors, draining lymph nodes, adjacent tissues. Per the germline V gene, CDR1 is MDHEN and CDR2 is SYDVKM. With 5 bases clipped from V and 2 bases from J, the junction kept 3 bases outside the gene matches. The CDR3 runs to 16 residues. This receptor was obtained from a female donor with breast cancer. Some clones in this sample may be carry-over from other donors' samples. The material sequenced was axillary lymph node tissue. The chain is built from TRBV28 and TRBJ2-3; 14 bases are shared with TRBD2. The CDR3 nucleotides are TGTGCCAGCAGTCCGGGACTAGCGGGAGCCACAGATACGCAGTATTTT. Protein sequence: CASSPGLAGATDTQYF.